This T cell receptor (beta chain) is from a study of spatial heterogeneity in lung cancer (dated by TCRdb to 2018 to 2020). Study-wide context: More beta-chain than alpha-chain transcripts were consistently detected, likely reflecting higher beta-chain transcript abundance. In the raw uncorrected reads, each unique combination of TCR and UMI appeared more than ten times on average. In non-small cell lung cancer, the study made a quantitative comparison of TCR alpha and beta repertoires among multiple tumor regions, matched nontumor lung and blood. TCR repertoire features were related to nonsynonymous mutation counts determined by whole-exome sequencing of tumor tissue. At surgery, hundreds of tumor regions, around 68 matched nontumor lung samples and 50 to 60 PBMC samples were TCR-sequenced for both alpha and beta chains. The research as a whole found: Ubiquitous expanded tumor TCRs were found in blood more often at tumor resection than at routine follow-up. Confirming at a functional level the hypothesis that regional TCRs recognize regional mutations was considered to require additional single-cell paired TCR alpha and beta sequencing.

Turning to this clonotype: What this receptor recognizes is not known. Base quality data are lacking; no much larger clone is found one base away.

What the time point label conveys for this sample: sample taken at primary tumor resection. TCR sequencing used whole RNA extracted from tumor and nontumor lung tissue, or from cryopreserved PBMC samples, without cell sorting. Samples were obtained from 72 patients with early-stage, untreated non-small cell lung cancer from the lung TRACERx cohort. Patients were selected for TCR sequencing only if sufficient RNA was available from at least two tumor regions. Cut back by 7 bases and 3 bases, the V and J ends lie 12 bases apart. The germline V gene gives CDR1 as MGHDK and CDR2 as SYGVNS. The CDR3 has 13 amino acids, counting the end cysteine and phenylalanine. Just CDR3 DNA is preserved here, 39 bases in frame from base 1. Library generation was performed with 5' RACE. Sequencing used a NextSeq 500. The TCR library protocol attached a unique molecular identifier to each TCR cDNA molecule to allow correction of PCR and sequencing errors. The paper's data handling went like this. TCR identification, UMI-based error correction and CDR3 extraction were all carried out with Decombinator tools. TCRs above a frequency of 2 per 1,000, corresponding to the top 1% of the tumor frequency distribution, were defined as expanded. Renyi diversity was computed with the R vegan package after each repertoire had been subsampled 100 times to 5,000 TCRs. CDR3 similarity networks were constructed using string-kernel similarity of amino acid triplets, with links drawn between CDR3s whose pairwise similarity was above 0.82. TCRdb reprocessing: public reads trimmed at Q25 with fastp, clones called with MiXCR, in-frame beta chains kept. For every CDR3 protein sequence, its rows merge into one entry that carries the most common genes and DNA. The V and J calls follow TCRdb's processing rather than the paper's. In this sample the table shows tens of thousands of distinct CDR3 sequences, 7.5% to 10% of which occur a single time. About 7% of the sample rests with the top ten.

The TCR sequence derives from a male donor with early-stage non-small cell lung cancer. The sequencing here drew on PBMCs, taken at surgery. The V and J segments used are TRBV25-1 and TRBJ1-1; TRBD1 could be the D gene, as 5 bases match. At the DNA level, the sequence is TGTGCCAGCATGGGTCGGGGGGACACTGAAGCTTTCTTT. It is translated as CASMGRGDTEAFF.